The entry below gives a single TCR beta chain sequence along with its context. The study assigned cohorts using participant-reported clinical history. Cohort 3 recovered donors had two negative PCRs, clearance, or symptom resolution. Original handling: The authors estimated nucleated cell counts from reference gene primer amplification. The table came from immunoSEQ multiplex PCR; TCRdb's copy has only in-frame clones and leaves some out. Clone size and V and J calls were adopted from that table, with D and trimming inferred from the DNA. The data show about 180,000 clones, with 70% to 85% seen just once and 12% to 15% held by the top ten. Trimming removed 0 bases at V and 7 bases at J, with 3 bases between. The CDR3 extends over 11 amino acids. The sample is drawn from a study of blood T cell repertoires in COVID-19. Study background: T cells, B-cell-depleted T cells, or PBMCs provided the cDNA or gDNA that served as material.

Source material: PBMCs or T cells enriched from blood (not recorded which). V gene TRBV12-3 or TRBV12-4 combines with J gene TRBJ2-5; D gene unclear. The TCR originated in a man aged 50 to 60 who had recovered from COVID-19. CDR3 in DNA: TGTGCCAGCAGTTTAGCCGGGACCCAGTACTTC. Encoded protein: CASSLAGTQYF.